What follows are 14 T cell receptor beta chains derived from one specimen sequenced in a study of control samples from healthy donors and cancer patients. Clones were sequenced by immunoSEQ multiplex PCR, and TCRdb holds only the in-frame ones, with some missing. The table shows around 110,000 clones, with 88% occurring only once. The sample was blood. The source is a woman aged 65 to 85 in good health.

The chain recombines TRBV24-1 with TRBJ2-2; 7 positions agree with TRBD1. Trimming cost V 4 bases and J 5 bases; bases outside gene matches: 6. Germline values: CDR1 KGHDR, CDR2 SFDVKD. CDR3 length: 15 amino acids. CDR3 sequence: CATSEPGQNTGELFF. The CDR3 region has the DNA TGTGCCACCAGTGAGCCGGGACAGAATACCGGGGAGCTGTTTTTT.

This clone is judged medium-sized (0.01 to 0.1%). DNA for the CDR3: TGTGCCAGCAGTGAAGAGGGGAGTAGCACTGAAGCTTTCTTT. Translated: CASSEEGSSTEAFF. This chain uses TRBV6-1 with TRBJ1-1, with D tentatively TRBD1 (5 bases). The V gene lost 1 base and the J gene lost 4 bases, with 10 bases spanning the gap. CDR1 and CDR2 from the germline V gene are MNHNS and SASEGT. CDR3 length: 14 residues.

The V call is TRBV3-1 (or the pseudogene TRBV3-2), the J call TRBJ2-2; D is undetermined. The CDR3 loop spans 11 amino acids. The V gene's germline CDR1 is LGHDT and CDR2 YNNKEL (reference sequence). Trimming stripped 6 bases from V and 5 bases from J, with 4 bases between. CDR3: CASRDTGELFF. CDR3 bases: TGTGCCAGCAGGGATACCGGGGAGCTGTTTTTT.

This chain connects TRBV4-1 to TRBJ1-2; 9 bases agree with TRBD1. Germline trimming cut 0 bases from V and 4 bases from J; bases unmatched to any gene: 6. Germline CDR1 and CDR2: MGHRA and YSYEKL. The CDR3 spans 16 residues. The CDR3: CASSQDTGTGIYGYTF. The CDR3 nucleotides are TGCGCCAGCAGCCAAGACACTGGGACAGGGATCTATGGCTACACCTTC.

This clone was recorded once. The chain recombines TRBV12-5 with TRBJ1-4; 8 bases are a match to TRBD1. The V segment lost 6 bases and the J segment 3 bases; nucleotides outside the gene matches: 9. Germline V lookup: CDR1 LGHNT, CDR2 FRNRAP. The CDR3 has 16 amino acids. CDR3 DNA sequence: TGTGCTAGTGGACTCGGACAGGGCGGACCTAATGAAAAACTGTTTTTT. This gives the protein CASGLGQGGPNEKLFF.

The chain joins TRBV5-4 to TRBJ2-3, with 8 positions matching TRBD2. The CDR3 sequence is 16 residues long. V gave up 2 bases and J gave up 7 bases; unmatched junction bases: 12. Germline V gene sequence: CDR1 SGHNT, CDR2 YYREEE (reference sequence). CDR3 DNA sequence: TGTGCCAGCAGCTTCTCGCGGGGGGCTACCACGAATACGCAGTATTTT. Its protein product is CASSFSRGATTNTQYF.

The J gene is TRBJ1-1, the V gene TRBV14; D remains unclear. Trimming removed 5 bases at V and 4 bases at J, with 8 bases between. Germline CDR1 SGHDN, CDR2 FVKESK. The CDR3 loop spans 12 amino acids. The CDR3 coding sequence is TGTGCCAGCAGCTTCTACCCCACTGAAGCTTTCTTT. Translating gives CASSFYPTEAFF.

The chain employs TRBV6-4 and TRBJ1-2; a weak D match, TRBD1 (5 bases). The V end lost 6 bases, the J end lost 0 bases, and 11 bases lay between the germline ends. The CDR3 consists of 14 residues. CDR1 MRHNA and CDR2 SNTAGT come from the germline V gene. For the CDR3, the DNA is TGTGCCAGCAGCCCCGGGGGAACTAACTATGGCTACACCTTC. The encoded protein is CASSPGGTNYGYTF.

The chain links TRBV7-2 to TRBJ2-2; D perhaps matches TRBD1 (8 bases). This CDR3 comprises 17 residues. CDR1 and CDR2 (germline): SGHTA, FQGNSA. The germline V and J ends were trimmed by 0 bases and 6 bases, with 17 bases remaining between them. As DNA, the CDR3 is TGTGCCAGCAGCTTAGCGGGGGGGACAGGAGTTGCCGGGGAGCTGTTTTTT. Protein sequence: CASSLAGGTGVAGELFF.

The V call is TRBV5-5, the J call TRBJ1-2; unclear D gene. V lost 4 bases and J lost 2, with 9 bases in between. The CDR3 is made up of 13 amino acids. Germline V gives CDR1 SGHKS, CDR2 YYEKEE (reference sequence). The CDR3 loop is CASSPGVNYGYTF. The CDR3 DNA sequence: TGTGCCAGCAGCCCCGGGGTGAACTATGGCTACACCTTC. The variable domain in full, completed from reference TRBV5-5 and TRBJ1-2, reads DAGVTQSPTHLIKTRGQQVTLRCSPISGHKSVSWYQQVLGQGPQFIFQYYEKEERGRGNFPDRFSARQFPNYSSELNVNALLLGDSALYLCASSPGVNYGYTFGSGTRLTVV.

This clone was recorded once. The V and J genes are TRBV5-8 and TRBJ1-2; D unresolved. The CDR3 sequence is 14 residues long. The germline CDR1 and CDR2 sequences are SGHTS and YDEGEE. V gave up 3 bases and J gave up 4 bases, with 13 bases separating them. This chain's CDR3 is CASSSNRLSYGYTF. The CDR3 DNA reads as TGTGCCAGCAGCTCCAACCGCTTGAGCTATGGCTACACCTTC.

The V call is TRBV7-3, the J call TRBJ1-2; D call uncertain. From germline, CDR1 is SGHTA and CDR2 FQGTGA. V gave up 2 bases and J gave up 5 bases, with 9 bases separating them. This CDR3 is 13 amino acids long. In nucleotides, the CDR3 is TGTGCCAGCAGCTTATCTGGGAGATATGGCTACACCTTC. Translation gives CASSLSGRYGYTF. Together with reference TRBV7-3 and TRBJ1-2, the CDR3 gives the full variable domain: GAGVSQTPSNKVTEKGKYVELRCDPISGHTALYWYRQSLGQGPEFLIYFQGTGAADDSGLPNDRFFAVRPEGSVSTLKIQRTERGDSAVYLCASSLSGRYGYTFGSGTRLTVV.

The J gene is TRBJ1-6, the V gene TRBV4-1; 8 nucleotides agree with TRBD1. This CDR3 has 16 amino acids. Looked up from germline, CDR1 is MGHRA and CDR2 is YSYEKL. The J segment lost 10 bases and the V segment lost 1 base, leaving 9 bases of the junction unmatched. The CDR3 loop reads CASSQVSGQGGSPLHF. The CDR3 DNA is TGCGCCAGCAGCCAAGTAAGCGGACAGGGTGGCTCACCCCTCCACTTT.

The chain combines TRBV5-1 with TRBJ2-1; D gene unclear. V was shortened by 2 bases and J by 7 bases, with 10 bases between the two germline ends. Germline-derived CDR1 and CDR2 are SGHRS and YFSETQ. The CDR3 sequence is 13 residues long. The CDR3 DNA is TGCGCCAGCAGCTTAGGCCCTTTAAATGAGCAGTTCTTC. It yields the protein CASSLGPLNEQFF.